Included here is one TCR beta chain sequence, with context. This CDR3 spans 16 amino acids. The germline V gene encodes CDR1 MDHEN and CDR2 SYDVKM. The V gene end was trimmed by 3 bases and the J gene end by 10 bases; junction bases not matched to a gene: 11. The sort gate was single viable CD3+CD4+CD8-CD45RO+ cells for memory CD4+ T cells. This sample was included in a study of memory CD4+ T cells and cytomegalovirus serostatus. Using immunoSEQ multiplex PCR, the repertoire was profiled, and TCRdb retains in-frame clones only, with some absent. The sample carries some 44,000 clones, 76% recorded once.

The V and J genes are TRBV28 and TRBJ1-4; 10 nucleotides match TRBD1. The receptor comes from an adult in good health and CMV-seronegative. What was sequenced was memory CD4+ T cells from blood. CDR3 in amino acids: CASSFYTGTGVGKLFF. The CDR3 DNA follows: TGTGCCAGCAGTTTTTATACCGGGACAGGGGTGGGAAAACTGTTTTTT.